This TCR beta chain is drawn from a study of cytomegalovirus exposure and HLA in healthy donors. The PCR employed 60 Vbeta primers together with 13 Jbeta primers. Here immunoSEQ multiplex PCR was the method, and the copy in TCRdb shows in-frame clones only, minus some. Recorded for this sample: 100,000 to 150,000 clones. CDR1 is MGHRA, CDR2 YSYEKL, per germline. The CDR3 totals 16 residues. Trimming left V 1 base short and J 0 bases short, with 10 bases between. Sequencing input: PBMCs. This chain links TRBV4-1 with TRBJ1-5, with D possibly being TRBD1 (5 bases). This receptor was obtained from a man aged 35 to 55 in good health and CMV-seronegative. CDR3 in DNA: TGCGCCAGCAGCCAAGTGGGGGGAAATAGCAATCAGCCCCAGCATTTT. Its protein product is CASSQVGGNSNQPQHF.